These 21 T cell receptor beta chains came from one sample sequenced in a study of T cell responses to AZD1222 COVID-19 vaccine. Assay used: immunoSEQ multiplex PCR; TCRdb lists only in-frame clones, some missing. The data show around 100,000 clones, with approximately 90% seen just once and about 1.8% held by the top ten. Sequencing was performed on peripheral blood, taken on day 0 of AZD1222 vaccination. Receptors were obtained from an adult in good health.

The gene calls are TRBV5-4 and TRBJ2-3, with D perhaps TRBD1 or TRBD2 (5 bases each). This CDR3 contains 15 residues. From germline, CDR1 is SGHNT and CDR2 YYREEE (reference sequence). V was shortened by 6 bases and J by 2 bases, with 16 bases between the two germline ends. The CDR3 protein is CASTRDQRPTDTQYF. In nucleotides, the CDR3 is TGTGCCAGCACCCGGGACCAAAGACCCACAGATACGCAGTATTTT.

DNA for the CDR3: TGTGCCAGCAGTGTGGGACAGCGCTACACTGAAGCTTTCTTT. Translated, it gives CASSVGQRYTEAFF. This chain uses TRBV2 with TRBJ1-1, with 7 bases that match TRBD1. The CDR3 contains 14 residues. V lost 4 bases and J lost 3; bases outside the gene matches: 5. Germline V gives CDR1 SNHLY, CDR2 FYNNEI.

The chain links TRBV27 to TRBJ1-4; D unclear. Looked up from germline, CDR1 is MNHEY and CDR2 is SMNVEV (reference sequence). The CDR3 covers 14 residues. With 2 bases removed from V and 8 bases from J, the gap between germline ends came to 12 bases. CDR3 sequence: CASSLGRVGEKLFF. CDR3 nucleotides: TGTGCCAGCAGTTTAGGTCGCGTCGGGGAAAAACTGTTTTTT.

This clone was seen a handful of times. V usage is TRBV11-2 and J usage is TRBJ2-1, with a possible D match to TRBD2 (6 bases). Trimming removed 4 bases at V and 6 bases at J, with 22 bases between. Germline V lookup: CDR1 SGHAT, CDR2 FQNNGV. The CDR3 loop spans 17 amino acids. The CDR3 here is CASSSALLASPFNEQFF. CDR3 nucleotides: TGTGCCAGCAGCTCCGCACTTCTAGCGTCCCCTTTCAATGAGCAGTTCTTC.

V gene TRBV27 combines with J gene TRBJ1-1, with D hard to call. V lost 7 bases and J 6 bases, leaving 12 bases between the germline ends. The CDR3 runs 12 residues. The germline V gene encodes CDR1 MNHEY and CDR2 SMNVEV (reference sequence). The CDR3 DNA reads as TGTGCCAGCACTACCCCGGGAGCTGAAGCTTTCTTT. This translates into CASTTPGAEAFF.

V and J are TRBV2 and TRBJ2-7; D tentatively reads TRBD1 or TRBD2 (5 bases each). The germline CDR1 and CDR2 sequences are SNHLY and FYNNEI. The V and J ends lost 2 bases and 6 bases respectively, with 11 bases between them. The length of the CDR3 is 13 residues. The CDR3 here is CASSEYGAGEQYF. CDR3 coding DNA: TGTGCCAGCAGTGAATATGGGGCGGGCGAGCAGTACTTC. Together with reference TRBV2 and TRBJ2-7, the CDR3 gives the full variable domain: EPEVTQTPSHQVTQMGQEVILRCVPISNHLYFYWYRQILGQKVEFLVSFYNNEISEKSEIFDDQFSVERPDGSNFTLKIRSTKLEDSAMYFCASSEYGAGEQYFGPGTRLTVT.

This chain uses TRBV6-2 or TRBV6-3 with TRBJ2-2, with D perhaps TRBD1 (6 bases). Per the germline V gene, CDR1 is MNHEY and CDR2 is SVGEGT. This CDR3 spans 13 amino acids. V lost 6 bases and J 6 bases, leaving 11 bases between the germline ends. CDR3 residues: CASRPTGPGELFF. CDR3 DNA sequence: TGTGCCAGCAGACCTACAGGGCCCGGGGAGCTGTTTTTT.

The chain combines TRBV4-1 with TRBJ1-5; no firm D call. The germline CDR1 and CDR2 sequences are MGHRA and YSYEKL. The CDR3 length is 15 residues. Trimming removed 1 base from V and 1 base from J, with 8 bases in between. CDR3 sequence: CASSQGVSSNQPQHF. CDR3 DNA sequence: TGCGCCAGCAGCCAAGGGGTGAGCAGCAATCAGCCCCAGCATTTT.

This chain links TRBV7-9 with TRBJ1-2; D ambiguous. From germline, CDR1 is SEHNR and CDR2 FQNEAQ (reference sequence). V lost 10 bases and J lost 4, with 19 bases in between. This CDR3 spans 14 amino acids. CDR3 in DNA: TGTGCCACCCATAAGGCAGGCCGCCTCTATGGCTACACCTTC. Translated, it gives CATHKAGRLYGYTF.

The genes are TRBV20-1 and TRBJ2-7, with 8 positions matching TRBD1. The CDR3 length is 11 residues. V shed 5 bases and J 5 bases; nucleotides not matched to a gene: 2. Germline V CDR1 and CDR2: DFQATT, SNEGSKA (reference sequence). The CDR3 reads CSAGQGNEQYF. The CDR3 bases are TGCAGTGCTGGACAGGGAAACGAGCAGTACTTC.

V is TRBV6-2 or TRBV6-3 and J is TRBJ1-2; D is perhaps TRBD1 (5 bases). Germline V CDR1 and CDR2: MNHEY, SVGEGT. This CDR3 contains 14 residues. The V end was cut by 2 bases, the J end by 4 bases, with 11 bases between. CDR3 protein: CASSYGGAGYGYTF. The CDR3, as DNA: TGTGCCAGCAGTTACGGGGGTGCAGGCTATGGCTACACCTTC.

V usage is TRBV15 and J usage is TRBJ2-7; D might be TRBD2 (6 bases). CDR3 size: 14 residues. The germline V gene has CDR1 LNHNV and CDR2 YYDKDF (reference sequence). The V and J ends lost 4 bases and 2 bases respectively, with 12 bases between them. In nucleotides, the CDR3 is TGTGCCACCAGCACATTGACTAGGACCTACGAGCAGTACTTC. Amino acid sequence: CATSTLTRTYEQYF.

J is TRBJ2-5 and V is TRBV19; no reliable D call. This CDR3 contains 17 residues. V lost 7 bases and J lost 0, with 21 bases in between. Germline-derived CDR1 and CDR2 are LNHDA and SQIVND (reference sequence). The CDR3, as DNA: TGTGCCAGTATTCTGGCCTGTTGCTCCAAGTACCAAGAGACCCAGTACTTC. Protein product: CASILACCSKYQETQYF.

The rearrangement joins TRBV21-1 to TRBJ2-7; the table's D call, TRBD2, has no DNA check behind it. TRBV21-1 is classified as a pseudogene. This CDR3 contains 17 residues. The CDR3 sequence is CASSKASRVSPTYEQYF. The CDR3 DNA follows: TGTGCCAGCAGCAAAGCATCCCGGGTCTCCCCGACCTACGAGCAGTACTTC.

This sequence joins TRBV7-9 and TRBJ2-1; D is ambiguous. CDR1 and CDR2 from the germline V gene are SEHNR and FQNEAQ (reference sequence). This CDR3 comprises 16 residues. V lost 0 bases and J 2 bases, leaving 11 bases between the germline ends. This CDR3 reads CASSLAIPTPYNEQFF. DNA for the CDR3: TGTGCCAGCAGCTTAGCGATCCCTACTCCCTACAATGAGCAGTTCTTC.

The chain joins TRBV5-8 to TRBJ2-6; possible D gene TRBD2, 6 bases. The CDR3 is 16 amino acids. The ends were cut back, 6 bases at V and 5 bases at J, with 18 bases in the middle. Looked up from germline, CDR1 is SGHTS and CDR2 is YDEGEE. This CDR3 reads CASTESFGGRANVLTF. The CDR3 bases are TGTGCCAGCACCGAGTCCTTCGGGGGTAGGGCCAACGTCCTGACTTTC. Supplemented by reference TRBV5-8 and TRBJ2-6, the full variable domain reads EAGVTQSPTHLIKTRGQQATLRCSPISGHTSVYWYQQALGLGLQFLLWYDEGEERNRGNFPPRFSGRQFPNYSSELNVNALELEDSALYLCASTESFGGRANVLTFGAGSRLTVL.

J is TRBJ1-3 and V is TRBV28; D uncertain. From germline, CDR1 is MDHEN and CDR2 SYDVKM. The V end lost 8 bases, the J end lost 4 bases, and 9 bases lay between the germline ends. This CDR3 is 12 amino acids long. The DNA of the CDR3 is TGTGCCAGCTACCGGATAGGAAACACCATATATTTT. Encoded protein: CASYRIGNTIYF. Based on the CDR3 plus reference TRBV28 and TRBJ1-3, the full variable domain is DVKVTQSSRYLVKRTGEKVFLECVQDMDHENMFWYRQDPGLGLRLIYFSYDVKMKEKGDIPEGYSVSREKKERFSLILESASTNQTSMYLCASYRIGNTIYFGEGSWLTVV.

This clone has just one count. The chain recombines TRBV11-3 with TRBJ2-5; D unclear. Trimming left V 5 bases short and J 4 bases short, with 14 bases between. This CDR3 has 14 amino acids. Per germline, CDR1 SGHNT and CDR2 YENEEA. The CDR3 here is CASSLRRLGETQYF. The CDR3 DNA reads TGTGCCAGCAGCCTCCGTCGGCTGGGAGAGACCCAGTACTTC.

The chain links TRBV12-5 to TRBJ2-3; TRBD2 matches 10 bases. CDR1 and CDR2 (germline): LGHNT, FRNRAP. J was trimmed by 3 bases and V by 5 bases; bases with no gene match: 2. This CDR3 comprises 14 residues. The CDR3 sequence is CASGMTSGTDTQYF. The CDR3 DNA is TGTGCTAGTGGTATGACTAGCGGGACAGATACGCAGTATTTT.

The chain uses TRBV4-1 and TRBJ1-1; no reliable D call. V shed 0 bases and J shed 1 base, with 9 bases lying between them. CDR3 length equals 15 residues. The V gene's germline CDR1 is MGHRA and CDR2 YSYEKL. Here the CDR3 DNA reads TGCGCCAGCAGCCAAGAGGTTGCGAGGAACACTGAAGCTTTCTTT. It yields the protein CASSQEVARNTEAFF.

The chain combines TRBV4-2 with TRBJ2-7, with D perhaps TRBD1 (6 bases). The length of the CDR3 is 17 residues. Trimming shortened V by 5 bases and J by 0 bases, and 20 bases separated the two germline ends. Per the germline V gene, CDR1 is LGHNA and CDR2 is YNFKEQ. The CDR3 protein is CASSAKLRDTVSYEQYF. The CDR3 DNA reads as TGTGCCAGCAGCGCGAAACTAAGGGACACCGTCTCCTACGAGCAGTACTTC.